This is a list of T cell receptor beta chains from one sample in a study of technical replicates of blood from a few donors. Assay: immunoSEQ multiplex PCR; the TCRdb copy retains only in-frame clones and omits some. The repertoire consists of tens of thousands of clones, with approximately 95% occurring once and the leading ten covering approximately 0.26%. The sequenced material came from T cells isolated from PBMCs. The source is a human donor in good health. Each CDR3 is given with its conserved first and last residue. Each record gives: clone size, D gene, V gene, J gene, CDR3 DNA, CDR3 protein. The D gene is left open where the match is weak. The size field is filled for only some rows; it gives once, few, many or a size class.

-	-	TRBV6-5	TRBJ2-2	TGTGCCAGCAGTTACGACACGAACACCGGGGAGCTGTTTTTT	CASSYDTNTGELFF
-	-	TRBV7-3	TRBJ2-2	TGTGCCAGCAGCTTACGAGGATCTAACACCGGGGAGCTGTTTTTT	CASSLRGSNTGELFF
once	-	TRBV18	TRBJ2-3	TGTGCCAGCTCACCACCTAGTCGTAGCACAGATACGCAGTATTTT	CASSPPSRSTDTQYF
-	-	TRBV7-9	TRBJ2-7	TGTGCCAGCAGCCCCCCGCAGGGCCGACTTGGGGAGCAGTACTTC	CASSPPQGRLGEQYF
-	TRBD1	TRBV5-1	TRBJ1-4	TGCGCCAGCAGCTTGGCCCTGGACAGGGTATGGGGGGCCAAAAAACTGTTTTTT	CASSLALDRVWGAKKLFF
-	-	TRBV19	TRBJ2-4	TGTGCCGCCAGCGATGGAGCGCTAGCCAAAAACATTCAGTACTTC	CAASDGALAKNIQYF
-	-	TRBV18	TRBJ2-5	TGTGCCAGCTCCCAGGAGGACCAAGAGACCCAGTACTTC	CASSQEDQETQYF
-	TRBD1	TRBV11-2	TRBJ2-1	TGTGCCAGCAGCTACCCTTCCGGGACAGGAGGTCATGAGCAGTTCTTC	CASSYPSGTGGHEQFF
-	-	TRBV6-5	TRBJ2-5	TGTGCCAGCAGTTACGGAGGACAGACCCAGTACTTC	CASSYGGQTQYF
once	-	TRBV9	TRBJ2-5	TGTGCCAGCAGCGTAGATGGGGACACAGAGACCCAGTACTTC	CASSVDGDTETQYF
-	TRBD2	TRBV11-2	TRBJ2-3	TGTGCCAGCAGCCCGGCTAGCGGGGGGGTTACGCAGTATTTT	CASSPASGGVTQYF
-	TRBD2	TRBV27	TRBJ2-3	TGTGCCAGCAGTCACGGGACTAGCGGAGAGGGGGTTGATACGCAGTATTTT	CASSHGTSGEGVDTQYF
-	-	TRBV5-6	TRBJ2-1	TGTGCCAGCAATCCTGGGCAGGGCGAAGGGCTTTGGGGCAATGAGCAGTTCTTC	CASNPGQGEGLWGNEQFF
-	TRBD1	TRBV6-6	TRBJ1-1	TGTGCCAGCAGTTACCCGGGACAGGTTGAAGCTTTCTTT	CASSYPGQVEAFF
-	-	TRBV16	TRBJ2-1	TGTGCCAGCAGCCAATCTTTCAGGTCGCTTGAGCAGTTCTTC	CASSQSFRSLEQFF
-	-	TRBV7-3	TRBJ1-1	TGTGCCAGCAGCCAAACTTACGGCCGGGAGGCTTTCTTT	CASSQTYGREAFF
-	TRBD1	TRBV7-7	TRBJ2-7	TGTGCTAGCAGCTCCACGACAGGGGGCCAGGGCGAGCAGTACTTC	CASSSTTGGQGEQYF
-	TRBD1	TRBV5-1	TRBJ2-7	TGCGCCAGCAGCTTACAGGGGTTAAACTACGAGCAGTACTTC	CASSLQGLNYEQYF
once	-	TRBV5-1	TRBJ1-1	TGCGCCAGCAGCCCAAATGTGGCAGCGACTGAAGCTTTCTTT	CASSPNVAATEAFF
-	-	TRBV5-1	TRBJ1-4	TGCGCCAGCAGCCCCCGTCCGGGTACTAATGAAAAACTGTTTTTT	CASSPRPGTNEKLFF
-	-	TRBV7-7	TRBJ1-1	TGTGCCAGCAGCTTTCAGGAGAACACTGAAGCTTTCTTT	CASSFQENTEAFF
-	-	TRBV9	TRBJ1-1	TGTGCCAGCAGCGTAGGGCAGTCGAACACTGAAGCTTTCTTT	CASSVGQSNTEAFF